The 13 T cell receptor beta chains below all came from one sample that was sequenced in a study of T cell responses to AZD1222 COVID-19 vaccine. Clones were sequenced by immunoSEQ multiplex PCR, and TCRdb holds only the in-frame ones, with some missing. Of 25,000 to 35,000 clones listed, about 94% were seen once; the top ten hold 7.5% to 10%. This specimen was peripheral blood, taken on day 0 of AZD1222 vaccination. The receptors come from an adult in good health.

This clone was recorded only once. The chain joins TRBV25-1 to TRBJ1-2; D not resolved. Trimming left V 3 bases short and J 2 bases short, with 7 bases between. Germline V gene data show CDR1 as MGHDK and CDR2 as SYGVNS. This CDR3 is 13 amino acids long. CDR3 loop: CASSDNRNYGYTF. The CDR3 DNA sequence: TGTGCCAGCAGTGACAACAGAAACTATGGCTACACCTTC.

This chain links TRBV6-2 or TRBV6-3 with TRBJ1-2, with no clear D. Germline V CDR1 and CDR2: MNHEY, SVGEGT. The CDR3 spans 14 residues. The germline V and J ends were trimmed by 0 bases and 3 bases, with 8 bases remaining between them. Written as DNA, the CDR3 is TGTGCCAGCAGTTACTCGTTCCGGGACTATGGCTACACCTTC. Translated: CASSYSFRDYGYTF.

This clone was recorded only once. The chain couples TRBV12-3 or TRBV12-4 to TRBJ2-1; 7 bases are a match to TRBD2. The CDR3 totals 13 residues. With 6 bases clipped from V and 6 bases from J, the junction kept 5 bases outside the gene matches. CDR3: CASSFTGGNEQFF. The DNA for the CDR3 is TGTGCCAGCAGCTTCACGGGGGGCAATGAGCAGTTCTTC.

Points on this clone: Other DNA variants within this sample encode the same CDR3. The rearrangement links TRBV9 to TRBJ1-2; no reliable D call. This CDR3 contains 12 residues. In germline, CDR1 is SGDLS, CDR2 YYNGEE. V was cut by 0 bases and J by 8 bases, with 8 bases left in between. CDR3 DNA: TGTGCCAGCAGCGTAGCTCAAGGGGGCTACACCTTC. It specifies CASSVAQGGYTF.

The chain links TRBV10-3 to TRBJ2-5; possible D gene TRBD1, 6 bases. The CDR3 length is 13 residues. Germline V CDR1 and CDR2: ENHRY, SYGVKD. Trimming took off 2 bases at V and 5 bases at J, with 9 bases between the two ends. The CDR3 sequence is CAISEGGPETQYF. Here the CDR3 DNA reads TGTGCCATCAGTGAGGGGGGCCCGGAGACCCAGTACTTC.

The chain combines TRBV29-1 with TRBJ1-6; no reliable D call. This CDR3 has 11 amino acids. Germline V gives CDR1 SQVTM, CDR2 ANQGSEA. V dropped 4 bases and J dropped 14 bases, with 12 bases sitting between them. CDR3 in amino acids: CSVGTSASLHF. In nucleotides, the CDR3 is TGCAGCGTTGGGACCTCGGCGTCCCTCCACTTT.

The chain is built from TRBV6-6 and TRBJ2-2; D not resolved. V was trimmed by 7 bases and J by 4 bases, leaving 10 bases between them. Germline V CDR1 and CDR2: MNHNY, SVGAGI (reference sequence). The CDR3 sequence is 13 residues long. The CDR3 reads CASNPIGTGELFF. The CDR3 nucleotides read TGTGCCAGCAACCCGATCGGCACCGGGGAGCTGTTTTTT.

This clone was picked up one time. The CDR3 DNA sequence: TGTGCCAGCAGTGAAAACAGGGCTAACTATGGCTACACCTTC. It codes for CASSENRANYGYTF. The J gene is TRBJ1-2, the V gene TRBV2; perhaps TRBD1 as D (6 bases). Trimming pared 2 bases from V and 0 bases from J, leaving 7 bases between. The CDR3 has 14 amino acids. Germline V gene sequence: CDR1 SNHLY, CDR2 FYNNEI.

The genes are TRBV3-1 (or the pseudogene TRBV3-2) and TRBJ1-1; TRBD1 matches at 7 bases. V gave up 2 bases and J gave up 7 bases; unmatched junction bases: 4. Germline V lookup: CDR1 LGHDT, CDR2 YNNKEL (reference sequence). The CDR3 is made up of 13 amino acids. CDR3 in amino acids: CASSQRGQGEAFF. The CDR3 DNA follows: TGTGCCAGCAGCCAAAGGGGGCAAGGTGAAGCTTTCTTT.

This clone has just one count. V is TRBV9 and J is TRBJ1-4; 7 bases are a match to TRBD1. The junction had 11 bases not matched to a gene; V was cut back by 5 bases and J by 4 bases. The CDR3 consists of 16 residues. Germline CDR1 SGDLS, CDR2 YYNGEE. The CDR3 is CASSRPGTAYNEKLFF. Here the CDR3 DNA reads TGTGCCAGCAGTCGACCCGGGACAGCCTATAATGAAAAACTGTTTTTT. The whole variable domain, remainder taken from reference TRBV9 and TRBJ1-4, is DSGVTQTPKHLITATGQRVTLRCSPRSGDLSVYWYQQSLDQGLQFLIQYYNGEERAKGNILERFSAQQFPDLHSELNLSSLELGDSALYFCASSRPGTAYNEKLFFGSGTQLSVL.

This clone has only one observation. The gene calls are TRBV11-3 and TRBJ2-1; the D is unclear. The CDR3 loop spans 13 amino acids. V lost 1 base, J lost 8 bases, and 9 bases lay in between. The germline CDR1 and CDR2 sequences are SGHNT and YENEEA. DNA for the CDR3: TGTGCCAGCAGCTTAGGGAAGTGGTATGAGCAGTTCTTC. Protein sequence: CASSLGKWYEQFF.

The chain links TRBV5-4 to TRBJ2-7, with 9 bases matching TRBD1. This CDR3 is built from 14 residues. Germline assignment: CDR1 SGHNT and CDR2 YYREEE (reference sequence). The J segment lost 4 bases and the V segment lost 3 bases, leaving 5 bases of the junction unmatched. The CDR3 spells CASSSTGGSYEQYF. In nucleotides, the CDR3 is TGTGCCAGCAGCTCGACAGGGGGATCGTACGAGCAGTACTTC.

The chain couples TRBV5-6 to TRBJ1-2; D uncertain. The CDR3 covers 12 residues. The ends were cut back, 2 bases at V and 6 bases at J, with 8 bases in the middle. The germline V gene has CDR1 SGHDT and CDR2 YYEEEE. In DNA form, the CDR3 reads TGTGCCAGCAGCTTCGGAGGGAATGGCTACACCTTC. It translates to CASSFGGNGYTF.